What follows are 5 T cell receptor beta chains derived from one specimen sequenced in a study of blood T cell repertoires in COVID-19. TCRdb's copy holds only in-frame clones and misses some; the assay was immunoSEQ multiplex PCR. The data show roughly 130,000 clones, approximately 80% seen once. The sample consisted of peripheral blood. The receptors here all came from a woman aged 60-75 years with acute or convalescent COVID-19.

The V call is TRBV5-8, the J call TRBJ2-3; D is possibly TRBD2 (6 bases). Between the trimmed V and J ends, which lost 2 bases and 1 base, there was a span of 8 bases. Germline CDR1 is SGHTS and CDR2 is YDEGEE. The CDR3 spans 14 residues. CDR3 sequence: CASSLTSRTDTQYF. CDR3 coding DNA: TGTGCCAGCAGCTTAACTAGCCGCACAGATACGCAGTATTTT.

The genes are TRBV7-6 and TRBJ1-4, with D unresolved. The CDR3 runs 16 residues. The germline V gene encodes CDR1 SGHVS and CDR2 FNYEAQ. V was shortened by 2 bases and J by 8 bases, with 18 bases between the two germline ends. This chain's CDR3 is CASSLNPRSSWEKLFF. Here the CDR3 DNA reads TGTGCCAGCAGCTTAAACCCTCGTTCGAGTTGGGAAAAACTGTTTTTT.

In DNA, the CDR3 is TGTGCCAGCTCACCTACTAGCGGGGGGATCTTTAGCAATGAGCAGTTCTTC. This codes for CASSPTSGGIFSNEQFF. The chain recombines TRBV18 with TRBJ2-1; 12 nucleotides align to TRBD2. From germline, CDR1 is KGHSH and CDR2 LQKENI. J was trimmed by 6 bases and V by 3 bases; bases with no gene match: 9. CDR3 length: 17 residues.

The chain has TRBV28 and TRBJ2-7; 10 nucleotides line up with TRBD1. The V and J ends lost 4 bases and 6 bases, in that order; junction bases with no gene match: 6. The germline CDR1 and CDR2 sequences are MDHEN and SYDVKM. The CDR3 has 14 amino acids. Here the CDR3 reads CASSWPGQGLEQYF. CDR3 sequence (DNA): TGTGCCAGCAGTTGGCCGGGACAGGGGCTCGAGCAGTACTTC.

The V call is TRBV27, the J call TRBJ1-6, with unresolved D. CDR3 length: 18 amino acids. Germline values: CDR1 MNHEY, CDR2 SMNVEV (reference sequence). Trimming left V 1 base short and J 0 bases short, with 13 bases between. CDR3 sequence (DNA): TGTGCCAGCAGTTTATATGGCCCGGAGAGCTCCTATAATTCACCCCTCCACTTT. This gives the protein CASSLYGPESSYNSPLHF.